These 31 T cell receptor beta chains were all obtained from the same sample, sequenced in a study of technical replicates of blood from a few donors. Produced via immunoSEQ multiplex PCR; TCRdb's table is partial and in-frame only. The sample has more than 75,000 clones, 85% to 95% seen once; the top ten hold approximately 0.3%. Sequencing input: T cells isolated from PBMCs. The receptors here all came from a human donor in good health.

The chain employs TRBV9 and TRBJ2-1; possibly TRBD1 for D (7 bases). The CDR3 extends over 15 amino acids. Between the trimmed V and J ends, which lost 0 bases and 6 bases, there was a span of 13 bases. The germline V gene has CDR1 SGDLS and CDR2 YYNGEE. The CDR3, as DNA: TGTGCCAGCAGCGTAGGCGGGACAGTCATCAATGAGCAGTTCTTC. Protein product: CASSVGGTVINEQFF.

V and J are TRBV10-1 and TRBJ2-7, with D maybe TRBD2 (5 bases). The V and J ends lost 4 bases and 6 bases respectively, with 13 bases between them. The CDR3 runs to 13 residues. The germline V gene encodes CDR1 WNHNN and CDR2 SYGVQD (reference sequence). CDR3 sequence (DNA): TGCGCCAGCAGTGGTCCGGGGAAAGGCGAGCAGTACTTC. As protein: CASSGPGKGEQYF.

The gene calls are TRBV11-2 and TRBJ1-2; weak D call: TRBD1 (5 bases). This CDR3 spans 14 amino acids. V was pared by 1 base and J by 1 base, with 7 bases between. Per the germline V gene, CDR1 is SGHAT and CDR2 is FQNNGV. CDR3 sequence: CASSLAGNNYGYTF. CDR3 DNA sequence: TGTGCCAGCAGCTTAGCAGGGAATAACTATGGCTACACCTTC.

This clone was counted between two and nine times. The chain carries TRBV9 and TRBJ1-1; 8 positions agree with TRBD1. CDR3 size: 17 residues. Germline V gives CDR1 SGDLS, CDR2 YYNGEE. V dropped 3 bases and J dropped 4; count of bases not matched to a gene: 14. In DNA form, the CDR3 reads TGTGCCAGCAGCGGAACACAGGGGGGAAATCTACTCACTGAAGCTTTCTTT. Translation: CASSGTQGGNLLTEAFF.

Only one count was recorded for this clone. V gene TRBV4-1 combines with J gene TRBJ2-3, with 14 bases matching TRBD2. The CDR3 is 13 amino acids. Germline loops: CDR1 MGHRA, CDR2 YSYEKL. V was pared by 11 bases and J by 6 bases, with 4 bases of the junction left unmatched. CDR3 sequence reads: CAAGTSGGDTQYF. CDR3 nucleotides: TGCGCCGCTGGGACTAGCGGGGGCGATACGCAGTATTTT.

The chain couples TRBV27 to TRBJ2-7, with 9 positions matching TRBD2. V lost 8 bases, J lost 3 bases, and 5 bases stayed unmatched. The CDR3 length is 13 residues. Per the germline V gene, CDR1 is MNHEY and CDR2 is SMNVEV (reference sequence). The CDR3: CASQGSGGYEQYF. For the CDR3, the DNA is TGTGCCAGCCAAGGTAGCGGGGGCTACGAGCAGTACTTC.

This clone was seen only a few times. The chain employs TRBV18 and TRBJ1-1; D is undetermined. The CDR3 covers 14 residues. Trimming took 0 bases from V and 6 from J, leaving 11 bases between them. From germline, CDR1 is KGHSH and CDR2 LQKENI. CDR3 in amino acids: CASSPPYVESEAFF. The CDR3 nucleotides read TGTGCCAGCTCACCACCCTACGTGGAGTCTGAAGCTTTCTTT.

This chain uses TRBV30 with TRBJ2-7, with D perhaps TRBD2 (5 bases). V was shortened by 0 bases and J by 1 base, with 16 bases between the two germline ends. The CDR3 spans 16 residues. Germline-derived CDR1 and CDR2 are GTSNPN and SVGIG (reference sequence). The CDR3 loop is CAWSVLSGLLSYEQYF. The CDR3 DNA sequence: TGTGCCTGGAGTGTACTGTCGGGGTTGTTGTCCTACGAGCAGTACTTC. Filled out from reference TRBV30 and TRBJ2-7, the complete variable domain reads SQTIHQWPATLVQPVGSPLSLECTVEGTSNPNLYWYRQAAGRGLQLLFYSVGIGQISSEVPQNLSASRPQDRQFILSSKKLLLSDSGFYLCAWSVLSGLLSYEQYFGPGTRLTVT.

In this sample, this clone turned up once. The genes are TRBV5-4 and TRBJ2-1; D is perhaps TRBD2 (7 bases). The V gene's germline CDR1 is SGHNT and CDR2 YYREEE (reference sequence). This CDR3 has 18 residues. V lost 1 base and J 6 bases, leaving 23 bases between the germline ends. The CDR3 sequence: CASSLSWGAERDINEQFF. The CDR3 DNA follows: TGTGCCAGCAGCTTGTCTTGGGGGGCTGAGCGGGATATCAATGAGCAGTTCTTC.

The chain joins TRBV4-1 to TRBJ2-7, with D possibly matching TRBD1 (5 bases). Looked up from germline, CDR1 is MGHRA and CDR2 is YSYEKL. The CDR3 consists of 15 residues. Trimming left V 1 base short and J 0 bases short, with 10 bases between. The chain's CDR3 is CASSQVPGNSYEQYF. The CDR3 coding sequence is TGCGCCAGCAGCCAAGTTCCAGGGAACTCCTACGAGCAGTACTTC.

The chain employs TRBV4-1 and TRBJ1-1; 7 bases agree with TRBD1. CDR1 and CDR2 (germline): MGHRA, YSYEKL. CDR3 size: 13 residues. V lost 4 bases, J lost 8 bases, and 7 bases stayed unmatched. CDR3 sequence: CASSRRVQGEAFF. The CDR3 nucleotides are TGCGCCAGCAGCCGACGCGTACAGGGGGAAGCTTTCTTT.

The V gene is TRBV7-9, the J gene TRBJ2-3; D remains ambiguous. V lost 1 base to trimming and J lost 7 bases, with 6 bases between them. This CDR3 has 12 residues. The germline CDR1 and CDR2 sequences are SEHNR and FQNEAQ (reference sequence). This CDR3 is CASSLVEYTQYF. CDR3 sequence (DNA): TGTGCCAGCAGCTTAGTAGAATATACGCAGTATTTT.

For the CDR3, the DNA is TGCGCCAGCAGCTTGGCCGGGACTAGCGGGAGAGGGACCTACAATGAGCAGTTCTTC. Amino acids: CASSLAGTSGRGTYNEQFF. This chain uses TRBV5-1 with TRBJ2-1; 14 bases map to TRBD2. Germline V lookup: CDR1 SGHRS, CDR2 YFSETQ. V trimming: 0 bases; J trimming: 2 bases; junction bases outside the gene matches: 7. This CDR3 comprises 19 residues.

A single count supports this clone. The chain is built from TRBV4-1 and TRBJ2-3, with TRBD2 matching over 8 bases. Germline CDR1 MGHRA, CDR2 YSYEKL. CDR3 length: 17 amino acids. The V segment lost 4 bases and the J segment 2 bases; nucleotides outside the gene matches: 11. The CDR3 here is CASSPGGKLATTDTQYF. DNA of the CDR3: TGCGCCAGCAGCCCGGGGGGGAAACTAGCGACCACAGATACGCAGTATTTT.

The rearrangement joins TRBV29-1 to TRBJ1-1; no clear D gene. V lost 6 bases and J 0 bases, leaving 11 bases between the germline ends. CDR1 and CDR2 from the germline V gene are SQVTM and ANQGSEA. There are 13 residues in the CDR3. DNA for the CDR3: TGCAGCGTGAGGCGTCGGGTGAACACTGAAGCTTTCTTT. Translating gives CSVRRRVNTEAFF.

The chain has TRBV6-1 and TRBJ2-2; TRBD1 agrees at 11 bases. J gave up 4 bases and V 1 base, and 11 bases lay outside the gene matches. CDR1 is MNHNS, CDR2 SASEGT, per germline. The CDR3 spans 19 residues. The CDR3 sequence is CASSEEGIVDRGPTGELFF. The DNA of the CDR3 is TGTGCCAGCAGTGAAGAGGGGATCGTGGACAGGGGGCCCACCGGGGAGCTGTTTTTT.

The CDR3: CASSSSGTWDLNTGELFF. The CDR3 DNA reads TGTGCCAGCAGCTCTAGCGGGACTTGGGATTTGAACACCGGGGAGCTGTTTTTT. This rearrangement joins TRBV7-9 to TRBJ2-2; 9 positions match TRBD2. Per germline, CDR1 SEHNR and CDR2 FQNEAQ (reference sequence). The J segment lost 1 base and the V segment lost 4 bases, leaving 10 bases of the junction unmatched. The CDR3 has 18 amino acids.

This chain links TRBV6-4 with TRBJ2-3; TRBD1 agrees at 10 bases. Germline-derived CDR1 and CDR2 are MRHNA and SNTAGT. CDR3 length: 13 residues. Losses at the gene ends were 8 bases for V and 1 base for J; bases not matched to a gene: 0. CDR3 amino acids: CASGTGGTDTQYF. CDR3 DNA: TGTGCCAGCGGGACAGGGGGCACAGATACGCAGTATTTT.

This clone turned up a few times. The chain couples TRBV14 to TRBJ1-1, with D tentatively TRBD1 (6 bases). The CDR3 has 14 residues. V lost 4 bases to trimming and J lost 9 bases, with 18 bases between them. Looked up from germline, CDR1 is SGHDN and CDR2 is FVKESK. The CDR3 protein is CASSRKTGPPQAFF. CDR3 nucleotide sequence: TGTGCCAGCAGCCGAAAGACAGGCCCCCCTCAAGCTTTCTTT.

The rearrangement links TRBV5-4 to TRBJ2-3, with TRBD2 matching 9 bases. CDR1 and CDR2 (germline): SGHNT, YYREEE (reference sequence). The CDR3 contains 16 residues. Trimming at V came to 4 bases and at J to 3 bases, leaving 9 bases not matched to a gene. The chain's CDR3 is CASSPLGGGATDTQYF. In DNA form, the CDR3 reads TGTGCCAGCAGCCCCCTTGGCGGGGGGGCAACAGATACGCAGTATTTT.

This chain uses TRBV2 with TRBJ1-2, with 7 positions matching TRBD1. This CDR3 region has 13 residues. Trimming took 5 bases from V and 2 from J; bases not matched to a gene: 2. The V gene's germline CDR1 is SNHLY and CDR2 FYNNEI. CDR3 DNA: TGTGCCAGCAGTCGGGACAGCAACTATGGCTACACCTTC. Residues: CASSRDSNYGYTF.

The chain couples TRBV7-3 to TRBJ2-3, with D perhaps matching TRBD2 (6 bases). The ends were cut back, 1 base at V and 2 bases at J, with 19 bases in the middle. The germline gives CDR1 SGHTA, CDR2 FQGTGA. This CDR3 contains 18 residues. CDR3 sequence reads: CASSLNPPSAGPTDTQYF. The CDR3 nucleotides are TGTGCCAGCAGCTTAAATCCCCCATCAGCGGGCCCCACAGATACGCAGTATTTT.

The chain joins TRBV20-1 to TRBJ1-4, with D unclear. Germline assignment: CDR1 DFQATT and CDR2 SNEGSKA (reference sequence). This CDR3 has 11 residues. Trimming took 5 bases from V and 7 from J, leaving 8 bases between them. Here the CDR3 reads CSAAQSEKLFF. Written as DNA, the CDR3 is TGCAGTGCTGCACAGTCTGAAAAACTGTTTTTT.

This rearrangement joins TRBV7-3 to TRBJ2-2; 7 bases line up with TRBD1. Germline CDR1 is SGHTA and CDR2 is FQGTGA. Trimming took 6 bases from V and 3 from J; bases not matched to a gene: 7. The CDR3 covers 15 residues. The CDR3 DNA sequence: TGTGCCAGCAGACGGGGACAGACCTACACCGGGGAGCTGTTTTTT. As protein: CASRRGQTYTGELFF.

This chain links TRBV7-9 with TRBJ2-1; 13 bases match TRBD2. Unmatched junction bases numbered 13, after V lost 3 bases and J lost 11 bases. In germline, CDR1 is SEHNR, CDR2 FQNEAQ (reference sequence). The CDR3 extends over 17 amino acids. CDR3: CASSLEAGGLAGIKQFF. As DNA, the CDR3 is TGTGCCAGCAGCTTGGAGGCCGGGGGACTAGCGGGAATAAAGCAGTTCTTC.

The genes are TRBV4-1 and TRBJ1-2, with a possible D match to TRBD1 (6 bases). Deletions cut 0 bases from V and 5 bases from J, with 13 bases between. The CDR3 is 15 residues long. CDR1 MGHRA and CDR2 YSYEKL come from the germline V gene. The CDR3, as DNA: TGCGCCAGCAGCCAAGATCAGCCAGGGGTTTATGGCTACACCTTC. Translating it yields CASSQDQPGVYGYTF.

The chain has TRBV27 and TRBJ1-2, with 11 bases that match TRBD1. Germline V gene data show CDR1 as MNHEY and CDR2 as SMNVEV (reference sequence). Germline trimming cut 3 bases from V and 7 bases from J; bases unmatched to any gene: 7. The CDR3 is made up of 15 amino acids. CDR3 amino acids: CASSFRDRGLGGYTF. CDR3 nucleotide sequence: TGTGCCAGCAGTTTCCGGGACAGGGGGTTGGGTGGCTACACCTTC.

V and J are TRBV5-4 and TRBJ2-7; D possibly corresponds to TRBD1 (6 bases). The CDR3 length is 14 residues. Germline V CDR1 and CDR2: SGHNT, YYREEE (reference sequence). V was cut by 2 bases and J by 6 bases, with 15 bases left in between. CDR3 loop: CASSLGQGQGEQYF. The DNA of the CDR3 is TGTGCCAGCAGCTTAGGGCAGGGGCAGGGCGAGCAGTACTTC.

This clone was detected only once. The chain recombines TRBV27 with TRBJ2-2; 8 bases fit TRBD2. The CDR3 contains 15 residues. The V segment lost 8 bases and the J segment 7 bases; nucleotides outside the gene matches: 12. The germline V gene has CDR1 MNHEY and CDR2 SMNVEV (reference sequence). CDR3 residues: CASYRTGGPGGELFF. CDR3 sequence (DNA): TGTGCCAGCTATAGGACGGGGGGGCCAGGCGGGGAGCTGTTTTTT.

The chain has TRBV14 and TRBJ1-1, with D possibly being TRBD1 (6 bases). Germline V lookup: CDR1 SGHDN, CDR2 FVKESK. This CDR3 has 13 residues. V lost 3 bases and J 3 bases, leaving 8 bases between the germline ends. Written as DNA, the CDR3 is TGTGCCAGCAGCCACAGGGGCGACACTGAAGCTTTCTTT. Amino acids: CASSHRGDTEAFF.

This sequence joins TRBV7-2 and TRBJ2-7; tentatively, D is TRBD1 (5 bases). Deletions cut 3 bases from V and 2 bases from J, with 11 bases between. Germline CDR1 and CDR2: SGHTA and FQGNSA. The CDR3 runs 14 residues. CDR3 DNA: TGTGCCAGCAGCTTTATGGGGCTCCCCTACGAGCAGTACTTC. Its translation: CASSFMGLPYEQYF.